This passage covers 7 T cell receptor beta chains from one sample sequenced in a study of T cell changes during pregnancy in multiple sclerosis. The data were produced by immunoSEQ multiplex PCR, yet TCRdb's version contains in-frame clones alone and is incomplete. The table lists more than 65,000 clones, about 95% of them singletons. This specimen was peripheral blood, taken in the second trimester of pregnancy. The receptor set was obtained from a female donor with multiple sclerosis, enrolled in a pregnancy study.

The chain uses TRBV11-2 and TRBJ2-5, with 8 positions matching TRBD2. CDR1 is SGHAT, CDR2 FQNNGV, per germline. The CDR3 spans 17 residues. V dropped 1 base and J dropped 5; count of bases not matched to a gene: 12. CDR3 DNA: TGTGCCAGCAGCTTAGGCGGCCTAGCGGGTTTGGGGGAGACCCAGTACTTC. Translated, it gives CASSLGGLAGLGETQYF.

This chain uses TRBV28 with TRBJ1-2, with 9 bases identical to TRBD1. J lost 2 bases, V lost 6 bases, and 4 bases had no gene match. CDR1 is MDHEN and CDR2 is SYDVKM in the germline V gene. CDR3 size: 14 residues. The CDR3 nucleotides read TGTGCCAGCAGAACCGGGACAGGGAACTATGGCTACACCTTC. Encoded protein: CASRTGTGNYGYTF.

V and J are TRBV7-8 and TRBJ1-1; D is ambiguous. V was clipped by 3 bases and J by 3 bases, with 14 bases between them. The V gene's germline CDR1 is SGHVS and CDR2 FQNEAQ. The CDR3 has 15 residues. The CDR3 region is CASSFGVQADTEAFF. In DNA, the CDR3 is TGTGCCAGCAGCTTCGGGGTGCAGGCGGACACTGAAGCTTTCTTT.

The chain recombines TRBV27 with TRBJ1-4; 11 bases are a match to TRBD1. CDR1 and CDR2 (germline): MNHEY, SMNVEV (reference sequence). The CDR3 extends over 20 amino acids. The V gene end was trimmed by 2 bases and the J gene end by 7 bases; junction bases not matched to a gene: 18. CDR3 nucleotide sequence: TGTGCCAGCAGTTTAAAGCCCTCGGGACAGGGGGATAGGTGGGGTGAAAAACTGTTTTTT. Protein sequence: CASSLKPSGQGDRWGEKLFF. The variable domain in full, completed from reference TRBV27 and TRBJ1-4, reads EAQVTQNPRYLITVTGKKLTVTCSQNMNHEYMSWYRQDPGLGLRQIYYSMNVEVTDKGDVPEGYKVSRKEKRNFPLILESPSPNQTSLYFCASSLKPSGQGDRWGEKLFFGSGTQLSVL.

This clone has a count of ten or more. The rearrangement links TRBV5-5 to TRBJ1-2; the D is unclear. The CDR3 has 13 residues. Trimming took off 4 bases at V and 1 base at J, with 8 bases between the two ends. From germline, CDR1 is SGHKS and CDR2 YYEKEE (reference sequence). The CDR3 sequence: CASSPDFNYGYTF. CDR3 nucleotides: TGTGCCAGCAGCCCCGACTTTAACTATGGCTACACCTTC. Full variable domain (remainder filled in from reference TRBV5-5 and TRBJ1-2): DAGVTQSPTHLIKTRGQQVTLRCSPISGHKSVSWYQQVLGQGPQFIFQYYEKEERGRGNFPDRFSARQFPNYSSELNVNALLLGDSALYLCASSPDFNYGYTFGSGTRLTVV.

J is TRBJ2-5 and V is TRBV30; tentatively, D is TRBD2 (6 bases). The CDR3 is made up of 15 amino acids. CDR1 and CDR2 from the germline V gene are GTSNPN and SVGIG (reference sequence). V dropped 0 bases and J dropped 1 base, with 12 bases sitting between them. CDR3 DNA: TGTGCCTGGAGTGTACTAAAGGGAGGCCAAGAGACCCAGTACTTC. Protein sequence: CAWSVLKGGQETQYF.

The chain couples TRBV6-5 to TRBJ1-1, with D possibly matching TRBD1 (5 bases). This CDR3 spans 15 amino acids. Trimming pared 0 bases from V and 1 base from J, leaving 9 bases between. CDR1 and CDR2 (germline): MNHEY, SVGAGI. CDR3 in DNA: TGTGCCAGCAGTTACTCAGGGGCACGGAACACTGAAGCTTTCTTT. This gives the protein CASSYSGARNTEAFF.